The clone carrying this T cell receptor beta chain came up once. This sample is part of a study of OX40 agonist ivuxolimab in advanced cancers. The overall study: As their treatment, patients were administered ivuxolimab, an agonistic anti-OX40 (CD134) antibody. Six ivuxolimab dose levels, 0.01 to 10 mg/kg, were given intravenously every 2 weeks. Anti-PD-1, anti-PD-L1 or anti-CTLA-4 therapy given earlier was allowed, and roughly 38% had some.

Profiling relied on immunoSEQ multiplex PCR, and the TCRdb table lists in-frame clones only, not all of them. The sample carries 50,000 to 75,000 clones, more than 75% recorded once. Per the germline V gene, CDR1 is LNHDA and CDR2 is SQIVND (reference sequence). This CDR3 spans 15 amino acids. V lost 3 bases and J 4 bases, leaving 13 bases between the germline ends. Systemic immunosuppression or a history of autoimmune disease excluded patients. This TCR came from an adult with an advanced solid tumor such as melanoma, head and neck, liver or kidney cancer. The chain combines TRBV19 with TRBJ2-1, with D possibly matching TRBD2 (6 bases). The input for sequencing was CD4+ or CD8+ T cells sorted from blood, taken in a trial of the OX40 agonist ivuxolimab. CDR3 residues: CASSMGLITYNEQFF. CDR3 in DNA: TGTGCCAGTAGTATGGGACTTATCACTTACAATGAGCAGTTCTTC.